The 18 T cell receptor beta chains reported below all come from one sample, sequenced in a study of CD8+CD57+ T cells in acquired aplastic anemia. Patients included in sequencing had previously demonstrated CD8+CD57+ cell expansion by flow cytometry. Using genomic DNA as the template, TCR beta VDJ and CDR3 profiling was carried out. TCRdb used MiXCR to reprocess the reads, holding one entry per CDR3 protein. In the table there are about 180,000 distinct CDR3 sequences, nearly 65% of which are singletons. Source material: sorted CD4+, CD8+, or CD8+CD57+ T cells (not recorded which) from PBMCs. Receptors were obtained from a human donor with aplastic anemia.

The chain links TRBV9 to TRBJ2-3, with D tentatively TRBD1 (6 bases). CDR1 is SGDLS, CDR2 YYNGEE, per germline. CDR3 size: 15 residues. The V and J ends lost 4 bases and 2 bases respectively, with 14 bases between them. The CDR3 spells CASSSRRGSTDTQYF. CDR3 nucleotide sequence: TGTGCCAGCAGCTCACGCAGGGGTTCCACAGATACGCAGTATTTT.

The genes are TRBV20-1 and TRBJ1-1; no firm D call. Germline V CDR1 and CDR2: DFQATT, SNEGSKA (reference sequence). This CDR3 spans 10 amino acids. Trimming stripped 6 bases from V and 1 base from J, with 3 bases between. The CDR3 is CSAKNTEAFF. In DNA form, the CDR3 reads TGCAGTGCAAAGAACACTGAAGCTTTCTTT.

This clonotype was counted once. The chain is built from TRBV7-3 and TRBJ2-3, with a weak D call TRBD2 (7 bases). V lost 2 bases and J lost 4, with 16 bases in between. CDR3 length: 16 residues. The V gene's germline CDR1 is SGHTA and CDR2 FQGTGA. Here the CDR3 DNA reads TGTGCCAGCAGCTTAGGTACTGGCGGGGGCCCAGATACGCAGTATTTT. This gives the protein CASSLGTGGGPDTQYF.

The chain employs TRBV7-9 and TRBJ2-7; 10 bases map to TRBD1. The trim removed 5 bases at V and 5 bases at J, leaving 9 bases unmatched. The CDR3 runs 15 residues. In germline, CDR1 is SEHNR, CDR2 FQNEAQ (reference sequence). The CDR3 nucleotides read TGTGCCAGCAGCGATACCGGGACAGGGGTCGACGAGCAGTACTTC. It is translated as CASSDTGTGVDEQYF.

The chain is built from TRBV27 and TRBJ2-6; D not resolved. The CDR3 totals 15 residues. V lost 3 bases and J 1 base, leaving 7 bases between the germline ends. Per germline, CDR1 MNHEY and CDR2 SMNVEV (reference sequence). CDR3 loop: CASSFTGSGANVLTF. The CDR3 nucleotides read TGTGCCAGCAGTTTTACGGGTTCTGGGGCCAACGTCCTGACTTTC. The entire variable domain, with the rest obtained from reference TRBV27 and TRBJ2-6, is as follows: EAQVTQNPRYLITVTGKKLTVTCSQNMNHEYMSWYRQDPGLGLRQIYYSMNVEVTDKGDVPEGYKVSRKEKRNFPLILESPSPNQTSLYFCASSFTGSGANVLTFGAGSRLTVL.

This rearrangement joins TRBV24-1 to TRBJ1-2; D not resolved. Per germline, CDR1 KGHDR and CDR2 SFDVKD. The CDR3 covers 13 residues. V was shortened by 5 bases and J by 4 bases, with 10 bases between the two germline ends. The CDR3 region has the DNA TGTGCCACCAGTGGTTCAAACAGCTATGGCTACACCTTC. Amino acid sequence: CATSGSNSYGYTF.

The chain carries TRBV7-2 and TRBJ2-7, with 7 bases fitting TRBD1. CDR1 and CDR2 from the germline V gene are SGHTA and FQGNSA. This CDR3 region has 14 residues. The trim removed 7 bases at V and 2 bases at J, leaving 8 bases unmatched. CDR3 DNA: TGTGCCAGCAAACGTAAGGGGGCGGCCTACGAGCAGTACTTC. Protein sequence: CASKRKGAAYEQYF.

This sequence joins TRBV7-9 and TRBJ2-6; no reliable D call. The CDR3 covers 11 residues. The germline V gene has CDR1 SEHNR and CDR2 FQNEAQ (reference sequence). V was shortened by 3 bases and J by 11 bases, with 5 bases between the two germline ends. The CDR3 coding sequence is TGTGCCAGCAGCTTCGGAGACGTCCTGACTTTC. As protein: CASSFGDVLTF.

This clonotype was observed a single time. The chain combines TRBV7-9 with TRBJ2-7; TRBD2 aligns across 10 bases. The CDR3 loop spans 13 amino acids. CDR1 is SEHNR, CDR2 FQNEAQ, per germline (reference sequence). The CDR3 nucleotides are TGTGCGTGGGAGCGGGAGGGCCATGACGAGCAGTACTTC. This gives the protein CAWEREGHDEQYF.

The genes are TRBV2 and TRBJ2-5; TRBD1 agrees at 8 bases. CDR1 and CDR2 (germline): SNHLY, FYNNEI. The V gene end was trimmed by 10 bases and the J gene end by 5 bases; junction bases not matched to a gene: 6. CDR3 length: 12 amino acids. The chain's CDR3 is CATSDRDETQYF. In nucleotides, the CDR3 is TGTGCCACCTCGGACAGGGACGAGACCCAGTACTTC.

The chain is built from TRBV5-4 and TRBJ1-4, with 8 bases aligning to TRBD1. Losses at the gene ends were 1 base for V and 6 bases for J; bases not matched to a gene: 2. CDR3 length: 14 amino acids. CDR1 is SGHNT, CDR2 YYREEE, per germline (reference sequence). The CDR3 DNA follows: TGTGCCAGCAGCTTGAAACAGGGGGATGAAAAACTGTTTTTT. This sequence encodes CASSLKQGDEKLFF.

The J gene is TRBJ2-1, the V gene TRBV2; 12 positions agree with TRBD2. The junction had 9 bases not matched to a gene; V was cut back by 6 bases and J by 6 bases. CDR3 length equals 16 residues. CDR1 and CDR2 (germline): SNHLY, FYNNEI. This CDR3 is CASRSLTSGGLNEQFF. CDR3 coding DNA: TGTGCCAGCAGGAGCCTCACTAGCGGGGGGCTCAATGAGCAGTTCTTC.

The J gene is TRBJ2-2, the V gene TRBV7-9; D is unresolved. Deletions cut 5 bases from V and 3 bases from J, with 4 bases between. The CDR3 length is 12 residues. The germline gives CDR1 SEHNR, CDR2 FQNEAQ (reference sequence). This chain's CDR3 is CASSQDTGELFF. CDR3 in DNA: TGTGCCAGCAGCCAAGACACCGGGGAGCTGTTTTTT. Variable domain in full (rest from reference TRBV7-9 and TRBJ2-2): DTGVSQNPRHKITKRGQNVTFRCDPISEHNRLYWYRQTLGQGPEFLTYFQNEAQLEKSRLLSDRFSAERPKGSFSTLEIQRTEQGDSAMYLCASSQDTGELFFGEGSRLTVL.

This clonotype was seen repeatedly, ten times or more. This chain links TRBV5-8 with TRBJ1-1, with D uncertain. Per germline, CDR1 SGHTS and CDR2 YDEGEE. Deletions cut 0 bases from V and 3 bases from J, with 3 bases between. The CDR3 spans 12 residues. The CDR3: CASSLVYTEAFF. CDR3 bases: TGTGCCAGCAGCTTGGTGTACACTGAAGCTTTCTTT.

This chain connects TRBV9 to TRBJ2-2; a weak D match, TRBD1 (5 bases). V lost 0 bases to trimming and J lost 8 bases, with 11 bases between them. The CDR3 sequence is 14 residues long. Per germline, CDR1 SGDLS and CDR2 YYNGEE. Written as DNA, the CDR3 is TGTGCCAGCAGCGTAGCTATCAGGGCTGGGGAGCTGTTTTTT. Translation: CASSVAIRAGELFF.

In nucleotides, the CDR3 is TGCAGCGTGGGCGGCCGCTCTACGGGGGGAGGTGGAGAGACCCAGTACTTC. Translating it yields CSVGGRSTGGGGETQYF. This chain connects TRBV29-1 to TRBJ2-5; 7 positions agree with TRBD2. The germline CDR1 and CDR2 sequences are SQVTM and ANQGSEA. The CDR3 totals 17 residues. With 6 bases clipped from V and 4 bases from J, the junction kept 20 bases outside the gene matches.

In this sample, this clonotype turned up many times. The CDR3 DNA is TGTGCCAGCAGTGCCTCGACAGCGCGGGCTTCCTACGAGCAGTACTTC. Translating it yields CASSASTARASYEQYF. This sequence joins TRBV6-1 and TRBJ2-7; the D gene could be TRBD1 or TRBD2 (5 bases each). V was clipped by 4 bases and J by 1 base, with 17 bases between them. The CDR3 runs to 16 residues. CDR1 MNHNS and CDR2 SASEGT come from the germline V gene.

The chain links TRBV7-9 to TRBJ1-2; D may be TRBD1 (6 bases). Germline V gives CDR1 SEHNR, CDR2 FQNEAQ (reference sequence). With 0 bases removed from V and 8 bases from J, the gap between germline ends came to 16 bases. The CDR3 extends over 15 amino acids. CDR3 sequence (DNA): TGTGCCAGCAGCTTAGCGAGGGGACAACGAGAGGGCTACACCTTC. Translation: CASSLARGQREGYTF.